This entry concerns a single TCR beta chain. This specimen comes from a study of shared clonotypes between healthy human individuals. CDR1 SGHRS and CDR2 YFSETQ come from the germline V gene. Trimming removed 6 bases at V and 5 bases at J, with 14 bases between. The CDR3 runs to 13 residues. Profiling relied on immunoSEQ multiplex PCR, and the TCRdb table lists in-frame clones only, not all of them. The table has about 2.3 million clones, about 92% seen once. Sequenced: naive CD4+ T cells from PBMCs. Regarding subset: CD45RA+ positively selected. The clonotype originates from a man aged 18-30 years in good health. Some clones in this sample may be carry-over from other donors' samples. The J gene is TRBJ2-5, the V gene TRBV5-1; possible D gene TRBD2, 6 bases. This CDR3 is CASTREVGETQYF. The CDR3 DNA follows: TGCGCCAGCACGAGGGAGGTCGGGGAGACCCAGTACTTC.